These 5 T cell receptor beta chains were sequenced from one sample in a study of OX40 agonist ivuxolimab in advanced cancers. TCRdb keeps only in-frame clones here, not all; method: immunoSEQ multiplex PCR. This sample carries about 82,000 clones, roughly 80% of them seen once, and the ten largest clones take approximately 0.79%. This material consisted of CD4+ or CD8+ T cells sorted from blood, taken in a trial of the OX40 agonist ivuxolimab. The receptors derive from an adult with an advanced solid tumor such as melanoma, head and neck, liver or kidney cancer.

This chain uses TRBV5-6 with TRBJ2-2; 10 bases are a match to TRBD1. The CDR3 is 16 amino acids. Per the germline V gene, CDR1 is SGHDT and CDR2 is YYEEEE. V trimming: 0 bases; J trimming: 7 bases; junction bases outside the gene matches: 6. This chain's CDR3 is CASSLVDRGRHGELFF. The CDR3 DNA reads TGTGCCAGCAGCTTGGTAGACAGGGGGCGTCACGGGGAGCTGTTTTTT. The complete variable domain, with remaining parts taken from reference TRBV5-6 and TRBJ2-2, reads DAGVTQSPTHLIKTRGQQVTLRCSPKSGHDTVSWYQQALGQGPQFIFQYYEEEERQRGNFPDRFSGHQFPNYSSELNVNALLLGDSALYLCASSLVDRGRHGELFFGEGSRLTVL.

The CDR3: CAWSGRVARDRAYNEQFF. CDR3 sequence (DNA): TGTGCCTGGAGTGGTAGGGTTGCCCGGGACAGGGCCTACAATGAGCAGTTCTTC. This rearrangement joins TRBV30 to TRBJ2-1; 9 nucleotides agree with TRBD1. J was trimmed by 2 bases and V by 1 base; bases with no gene match: 12. In germline, CDR1 is GTSNPN, CDR2 SVGIG (reference sequence). The CDR3 is made up of 18 amino acids.

This clone is a singleton in its sample. The genes are TRBV19 and TRBJ1-1; 7 bases fit TRBD1. This CDR3 is built from 13 residues. Trimming at V came to 6 bases and at J to 5 bases, leaving 6 bases not matched to a gene. Germline V gene lookup returns CDR1 LNHDA and CDR2 SQIVND (reference sequence). CDR3: CASSSQGRTEAFF. For the CDR3, the DNA is TGTGCCAGTAGCTCACAGGGGCGAACTGAAGCTTTCTTT.

The chain has TRBV5-1 and TRBJ1-3, with D possibly matching TRBD1 (6 bases). V was trimmed by 5 bases and J by 0 bases, leaving 15 bases between them. Germline V gives CDR1 SGHRS, CDR2 YFSETQ. This CDR3 spans 16 amino acids. As DNA, the CDR3 is TGCGCCAGCAGTTTACAGGGATTGGGCTCTGGAAACACCATATATTTT. Its protein is CASSLQGLGSGNTIYF.

The chain links TRBV7-9 to TRBJ1-1; no reliable D call. Germline V CDR1 and CDR2: SEHNR, FQNEAQ (reference sequence). The CDR3 consists of 15 residues. The germline V and J ends were trimmed by 5 bases and 0 bases, with 13 bases remaining between them. CDR3 in DNA: TGTGCCAGCAGCCCGACGGGAGGACTGAACACTGAAGCTTTCTTT. This sequence encodes CASSPTGGLNTEAFF.